The sequence of this T cell receptor beta chain was determined in a study of blood T cell repertoires in COVID-19. Study context: The United States, Italy and Spain supplied acute and convalescent COVID-19 samples.

Using immunoSEQ multiplex PCR, the repertoire was profiled, and TCRdb retains in-frame clones only, with some absent. This table has some 400,000 clones, approximately 89% appearing once. In its sample, this clone was seen once. The germline gives CDR1 MNHNY, CDR2 SVGAGI (reference sequence). This CDR3 has 15 amino acids. V lost 2 bases, J lost 2 bases, and 3 bases stayed unmatched. Participants' own reports of clinical history determined their cohort assignment. Exposed volunteers were people who met a COVID-19 case within 2 weeks before study entry. The rearrangement uses TRBV6-6 and TRBJ2-7, with 10 bases lining up with TRBD2. The specimen sequenced was PBMCs or T cells enriched from blood (not recorded which). The receptor comes from a woman between 40 and 55 years old who had been exposed to COVID-19. For the CDR3, the DNA is TGTGCCAGCAGTTACGCCGGGACTAGCGCCTACGAGCAGTACTTC. Protein: CASSYAGTSAYEQYF.